This TCR beta chain was recovered during a study of blood T cell repertoires in COVID-19. About the research overall: The study drew acute and convalescent COVID-19 samples from the United States, Italy and Spain.

The CDR3 is made up of 17 amino acids. The V gene end was trimmed by 7 bases and the J gene end by 4 bases; junction bases not matched to a gene: 17. The V gene's germline CDR1 is SGHNT and CDR2 YYREEE (reference sequence). Profiled with immunoSEQ multiplex PCR; TCRdb holds only in-frame clones, not every one. Of 59,000 or so clones in the sample, around four fifths are singletons; the top ten hold more than 15%. Sequencing used peripheral blood. The chain has TRBV5-4 and TRBJ2-7; 10 bases are shared with TRBD2. The origin of this receptor is a woman aged 45 to 65 with active or convalescent COVID-19. The CDR3 region has the DNA TGTGCCAGCGGTAAACTTGCTAGCGGGGGTGCTGAATACGAGCAGTACTTC. The encoded protein is CASGKLASGGAEYEQYF.